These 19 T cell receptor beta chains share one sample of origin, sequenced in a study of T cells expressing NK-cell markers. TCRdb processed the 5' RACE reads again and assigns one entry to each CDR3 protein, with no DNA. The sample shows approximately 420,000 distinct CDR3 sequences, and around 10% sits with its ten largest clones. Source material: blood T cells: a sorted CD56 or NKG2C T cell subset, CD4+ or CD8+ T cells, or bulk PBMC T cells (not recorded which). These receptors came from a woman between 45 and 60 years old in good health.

The CDR3 protein is CASIGPARDTQYF. The chain uses TRBV2 and TRBJ2-3; TCRdb selects TRBD2, and the lack of DNA leaves this call unchecked. Per the germline V gene, CDR1 is SNHLY and CDR2 is FYNNEI. The CDR3 totals 13 residues.

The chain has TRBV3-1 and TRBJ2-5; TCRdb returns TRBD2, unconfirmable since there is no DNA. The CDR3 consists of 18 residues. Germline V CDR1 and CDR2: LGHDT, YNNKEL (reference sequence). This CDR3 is CASSQVGTSGRVQETQYF.

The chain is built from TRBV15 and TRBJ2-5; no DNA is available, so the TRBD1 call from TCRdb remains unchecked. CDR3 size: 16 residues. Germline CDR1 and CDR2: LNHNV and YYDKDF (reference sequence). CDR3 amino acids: CATSRDTGQGEETQYF.

The CDR3 region is CASSPREGTNEKLFF. The genes are TRBV18 and TRBJ1-4. This CDR3 spans 15 amino acids. Germline assignment: CDR1 KGHSH and CDR2 LQKENI.

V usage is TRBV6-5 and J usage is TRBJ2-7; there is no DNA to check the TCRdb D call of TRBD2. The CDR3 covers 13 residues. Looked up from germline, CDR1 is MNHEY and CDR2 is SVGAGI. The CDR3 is CASRGLSSYEQYF.

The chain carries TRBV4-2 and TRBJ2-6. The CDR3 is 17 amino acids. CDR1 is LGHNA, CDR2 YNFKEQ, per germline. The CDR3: CASSQERRNSGANVLTF.

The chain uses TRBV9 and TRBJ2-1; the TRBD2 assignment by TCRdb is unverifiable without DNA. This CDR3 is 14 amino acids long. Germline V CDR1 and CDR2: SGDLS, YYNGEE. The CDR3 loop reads CASSATGGSDEQFF.

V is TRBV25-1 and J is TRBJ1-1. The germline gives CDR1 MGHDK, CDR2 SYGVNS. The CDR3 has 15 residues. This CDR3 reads CASSEDSFMNTEAFF.

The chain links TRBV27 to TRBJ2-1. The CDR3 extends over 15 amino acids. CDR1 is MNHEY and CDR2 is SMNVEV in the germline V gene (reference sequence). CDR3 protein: CAIRAVTGAHNEQFF.

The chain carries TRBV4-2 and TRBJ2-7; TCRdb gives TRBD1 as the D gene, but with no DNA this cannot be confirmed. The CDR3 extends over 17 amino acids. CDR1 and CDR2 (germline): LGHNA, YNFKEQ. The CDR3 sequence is CASSQEGWGTGNYEQYF.

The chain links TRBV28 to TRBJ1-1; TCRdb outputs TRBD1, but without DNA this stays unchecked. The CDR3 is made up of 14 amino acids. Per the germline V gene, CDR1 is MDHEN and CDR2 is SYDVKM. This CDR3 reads CASSLMGQGLEAFF.

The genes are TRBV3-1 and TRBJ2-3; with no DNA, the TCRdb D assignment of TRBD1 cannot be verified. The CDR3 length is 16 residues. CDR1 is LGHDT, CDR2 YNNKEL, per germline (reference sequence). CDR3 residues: CASSPYRGQGTDTQYF.

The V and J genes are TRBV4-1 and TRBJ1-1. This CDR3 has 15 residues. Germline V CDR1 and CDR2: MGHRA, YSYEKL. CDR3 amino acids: CASSQVSVGGTEAFF.

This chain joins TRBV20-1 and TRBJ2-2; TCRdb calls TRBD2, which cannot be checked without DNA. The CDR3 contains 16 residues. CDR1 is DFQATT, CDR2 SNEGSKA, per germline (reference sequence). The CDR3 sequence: CSASGLAGGGSGELFF.

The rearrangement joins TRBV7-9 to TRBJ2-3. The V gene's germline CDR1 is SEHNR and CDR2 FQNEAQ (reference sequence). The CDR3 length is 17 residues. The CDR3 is CASSLYGGQAVDPTQYF.

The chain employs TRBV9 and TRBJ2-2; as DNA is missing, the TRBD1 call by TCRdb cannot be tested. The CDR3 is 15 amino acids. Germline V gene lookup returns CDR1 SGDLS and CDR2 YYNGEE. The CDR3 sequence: CASRERQGATGELFF.

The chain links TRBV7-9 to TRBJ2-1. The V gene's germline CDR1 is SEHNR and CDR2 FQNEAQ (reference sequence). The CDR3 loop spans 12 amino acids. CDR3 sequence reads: CASSLVGTEQFF.

The CDR3 region is CASSQAGQRLNSPLHF. The chain has TRBV14 and TRBJ1-6; TCRdb lists TRBD1, though no DNA is available to test this call. CDR1 is SGHDN, CDR2 FVKESK, per germline. The CDR3 spans 16 residues.

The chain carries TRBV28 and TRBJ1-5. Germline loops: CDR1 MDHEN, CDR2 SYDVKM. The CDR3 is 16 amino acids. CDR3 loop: CASSTLDGYSNQPQHF.